A single TCR beta chain is shown here with its context. The sample comes from a study of blood T cell repertoires in COVID-19. About the research overall: Whether acute or convalescent, the COVID-19 samples came from the United States, Italy and Spain.

TCRdb's copy holds only in-frame clones and misses some; the assay was immunoSEQ multiplex PCR. The table lists around 260,000 clones, approximately 85% of them singletons. Clinical histories supplied by participants themselves formed the basis of cohort assignment. Recovered Cohort 3 donors showed two negative PCRs, clearance, or symptom resolution. The CDR3 length is 15 residues. Germline V gives CDR1 SGHRS, CDR2 YFSETQ. The V end lost 4 bases, the J end lost 5 bases, and 16 bases lay between the germline ends. This sequence originates from a woman in her thirties who had recovered from COVID-19. V gene TRBV5-1 combines with J gene TRBJ2-1; TRBD2 is a possible D gene (6 bases). Specimen: PBMCs or T cells enriched from blood (not recorded which). CDR3 in amino acids: CASSRPLAGNNEQFF. As DNA, the CDR3 is TGCGCCAGCAGCCGACCCCTTGCGGGAAACAATGAGCAGTTCTTC. The full variable domain, its missing parts supplied by reference TRBV5-1 and TRBJ2-1, is KAGVTQTPRYLIKTRGQQVTLSCSPISGHRSVSWYQQTPGQGLQFLFEYFSETQRNKGNFPGRFSGRQFSNSRSEMNVSTLELGDSALYLCASSRPLAGNNEQFFGPGTRLTVL.